The clone carrying this TCR beta chain was picked up many times. The entry originates in a study of CD8 T cells in ankylosing spondylitis. The CDR3 has 14 residues. CDR1 is DFQATT, CDR2 SNEGSKA, per germline (reference sequence). The J segment lost 4 bases and the V segment lost 3 bases, leaving 7 bases of the junction unmatched. TCRdb reanalysed the 5' RACE reads using MiXCR and keeps one entry per CDR3 protein. The sample consists of a few hundred thousand distinct CDR3 sequences, roughly 10% of them appearing once. Sequenced input: blood, either unsorted or a sorted T cell fraction (not recorded which). The receptor's source is a male donor with ankylosing spondylitis or in good health (not recorded which). The chain links TRBV20-1 to TRBJ1-1; 8 bases align to TRBD1. The CDR3 loop is CSASQGAHFTEAFF. The CDR3 DNA reads as TGCAGTGCTAGCCAGGGGGCGCATTTCACTGAAGCTTTCTTT.